These 14 T cell receptor beta chains originate from one sample sequenced in a study of technical replicates of blood from a few donors. Clones were sequenced by immunoSEQ multiplex PCR, and TCRdb holds only the in-frame ones, with some missing. The sample holds approximately 90,000 clones, nearly 97% seen once. Sequencing was performed on T cells isolated from PBMCs. The receptors stem from a human donor in good health.

This sequence joins TRBV6-6 and TRBJ2-5; D unresolved. The V gene's germline CDR1 is MNHNY and CDR2 SVGAGI (reference sequence). V lost 5 bases and J lost 2, with 6 bases in between. The CDR3 covers 12 residues. CDR3 in DNA: TGTGCCAGCAGTCCACTGCAAGAGACCCAGTACTTC. Encoded protein: CASSPLQETQYF.

The rearrangement joins TRBV11-2 to TRBJ2-1, with 7 nucleotides matching TRBD2. CDR3 length: 16 residues. Germline loops: CDR1 SGHAT, CDR2 FQNNGV. Unmatched junction bases numbered 4, after V lost 2 bases and J lost 0 bases. In nucleotides, the CDR3 is TGTGCCAGCAGCTTACCTAGCGGACGCTCCTACAATGAGCAGTTCTTC. This gives the protein CASSLPSGRSYNEQFF. Full variable domain (outside the CDR3, taken from reference TRBV11-2 and TRBJ2-1): EAGVAQSPRYKIIEKRQSVAFWCNPISGHATLYWYQQILGQGPKLLIQFQNNGVVDDSQLPKDRFSAERLKGVDSTLKIQPAKLEDSAVYLCASSLPSGRSYNEQFFGPGTRLTVL.

The chain has TRBV7-6 and TRBJ2-3; D may be TRBD1 (5 bases). The CDR3 has 16 amino acids. V lost 5 bases to trimming and J lost 3 bases, with 18 bases between them. Germline V lookup: CDR1 SGHVS, CDR2 FNYEAQ. The CDR3 loop is CASSHKRGARTDTQYF. Here the CDR3 DNA reads TGTGCCAGCAGCCATAAACGTGGGGCGCGTACAGATACGCAGTATTTT. Looking up the rest from reference TRBV7-6 and TRBJ2-3 gives the full variable domain: GAGVSQSPRYKVTKRGQDVALRCDPISGHVSLYWYRQALGQGPEFLTYFNYEAQQDKSGLPNDRFSAERPEGSISTLTIQRTEQRDSAMYRCASSHKRGARTDTQYFGPGTRLTVL.

The V gene is TRBV28, the J gene TRBJ1-5; D might be TRBD1 (6 bases). Trimming left V 5 bases short and J 7 bases short, with 18 bases between. In germline, CDR1 is MDHEN, CDR2 SYDVKM. This CDR3 contains 15 residues. CDR3 in DNA: TGTGCCAGCAGTCTCCAGGTCAGGGGCTCCCAGCCCCAGCATTTT. Translated, it gives CASSLQVRGSQPQHF.

V usage is TRBV9 and J usage is TRBJ2-1; 7 bases fit TRBD1. CDR1 is SGDLS, CDR2 YYNGEE, per germline. Trimming removed 3 bases from V and 8 bases from J; junction bases left unmatched: 8. CDR3 size: 14 residues. DNA for the CDR3: TGTGCCAGCAGCGGAGACAGGGTTCTGGATGAGCAGTTCTTC. Protein product: CASSGDRVLDEQFF.

The chain has TRBV19 and TRBJ1-4, with D perhaps matching TRBD1 (5 bases). The germline CDR1 and CDR2 sequences are LNHDA and SQIVND (reference sequence). V gave up 3 bases and J gave up 11 bases, with 16 bases separating them. This CDR3 has 14 amino acids. CDR3 DNA: TGTGCCAGTAGTATTGCGGCAGGGTGGTGGAAACTGTTTTTT. This codes for CASSIAAGWWKLFF.

V and J are TRBV19 and TRBJ2-5, with TRBD1 as a possible D gene (6 bases). Germline V gene data show CDR1 as LNHDA and CDR2 as SQIVND (reference sequence). The CDR3 runs to 14 residues. V gave up 7 bases and J gave up 0 bases, with 12 bases separating them. CDR3 sequence (DNA): TGTGCCAGTAAACCGGCAGGGGACCAAGAGACCCAGTACTTC. This codes for CASKPAGDQETQYF.

This clone occurred once. The chain is built from TRBV6-5 and TRBJ1-1; D ambiguous. CDR3 length equals 14 residues. Germline V gene sequence: CDR1 MNHEY, CDR2 SVGAGI. Trimming left V 6 bases short and J 8 bases short, with 19 bases between. This CDR3 is CASRNSRETIEAFF. For the CDR3, the DNA is TGTGCCAGCAGAAACTCGAGGGAAACCATAGAAGCTTTCTTT.

This clone was detected once. This chain uses TRBV2 with TRBJ2-7, with no clear D. V shed 7 bases and J shed 0 bases, with 10 bases lying between them. The germline CDR1 and CDR2 sequences are SNHLY and FYNNEI. The CDR3 is made up of 13 amino acids. CDR3 sequence reads: CASIEAFSYEQYF. CDR3 DNA: TGTGCCAGCATAGAGGCCTTCTCCTACGAGCAGTACTTC.

For this clone: The sample contains more than one DNA sequence encoding this CDR3. V gene TRBV5-1 combines with J gene TRBJ2-2; D call uncertain. Trimming left V 0 bases short and J 1 base short, with 4 bases between. This CDR3 has 14 residues. Germline CDR1 is SGHRS and CDR2 is YFSETQ. The CDR3 coding sequence is TGCGCCAGCAGCTTGGGTCAGAACACCGGGGAGCTGTTTTTT. Protein: CASSLGQNTGELFF.

This clone occurred once. The chain joins TRBV10-1 to TRBJ2-3; 8 bases agree with TRBD1. Germline CDR1 WNHNN, CDR2 SYGVQD (reference sequence). Germline trimming cut 4 bases from V and 2 bases from J; bases unmatched to any gene: 2. This CDR3 comprises 14 residues. CDR3 nucleotide sequence: TGCGCCAGCAGTGGGGGACAGGACACAGATACGCAGTATTTT. Translation: CASSGGQDTDTQYF.

The V gene is TRBV30, the J gene TRBJ2-3, with D unclear. This CDR3 is 13 amino acids long. Germline V gives CDR1 GTSNPN, CDR2 SVGIG (reference sequence). With 4 bases removed from V and 0 bases from J, the gap between germline ends came to 8 bases. This chain's CDR3 is CAWTQSSTDTQYF. CDR3 coding DNA: TGTGCCTGGACGCAGTCTAGCACAGATACGCAGTATTTT.

The chain employs TRBV9 and TRBJ1-1; TRBD1 matches 8 bases. The CDR3 length is 15 residues. CDR1 is SGDLS and CDR2 is YYNGEE in the germline V gene. The trim removed 0 bases at V and 2 bases at J, leaving 3 bases unmatched. The chain's CDR3 is CASSVGAGGNTEAFF. The DNA of the CDR3 is TGTGCCAGCAGCGTAGGGGCAGGGGGCAACACTGAAGCTTTCTTT.

The V gene is TRBV4-1, the J gene TRBJ2-5; TRBD2 agrees at 7 bases. The CDR3 is 15 residues long. Germline V gene sequence: CDR1 MGHRA, CDR2 YSYEKL. With 0 bases clipped from V and 3 bases from J, the junction kept 4 bases outside the gene matches. CDR3 sequence: CASSQDLAGEETQYF. The DNA of the CDR3 is TGCGCCAGCAGCCAAGATTTGGCGGGGGAAGAGACCCAGTACTTC.